Below, 20 T cell receptor delta chains from the same sample are listed, as sequenced in a study of Vδ1+ human thymocytes. Study-wide results and caveats: In the thymus, TRG and TRD repertoires looked highly polyclonal with Gaussian CDR3 lengths.

What these receptors recognize is not known. RNA was extracted from the cells and then reverse transcribed. Pooled V-gene forward primers with one constant-region reverse primer generated the CDR3 amplicons by multiplex PCR. TCRdb reanalyzed the multiplex PCR reads using CATT. Here the sample spans roughly 56,000 delta-chain clones, about 15% being singletons. Sequenced input: Vdelta1+ gamma-delta thymocytes from the thymus. Stated subset: FACS-sorted CD3+ TCRalphabeta- TCRVdelta1+ TCRVdelta2- thymocytes. These receptors were obtained from a girl under three years old who had congenital heart surgery.

This clone was counted between two and nine times. The chain recombines TRDV1 with TRDJ1, with unresolved D. This CDR3 has 14 amino acids. Trimming removed 5 bases from V and 5 bases from J, with 15 bases in between. CDR1 and CDR2 from the germline V gene are TSWWSYY and QGS. CDR3 residues: CALGYPSAGDKLIF. The CDR3 nucleotides read TGTGCTCTTGGGTACCCCTCGGCGGGTGATAAACTCATCTTT.

The V and J genes are TRDV1 and TRDJ1; TRDD3 matches at 7 bases. Germline assignment: CDR1 TSWWSYY and CDR2 QGS. The CDR3 loop spans 23 amino acids. Unmatched junction bases numbered 33, after V lost 0 bases and J lost 8 bases. The CDR3 region is CALGELSRTTRGDIRGTDVKLIF. The CDR3 bases are TGTGCTCTTGGGGAACTAAGTCGGACTACGAGAGGGGATATCCGGGGCACCGACGTAAAACTCATCTTT.

A note on this clone: Other DNA sequences in this specimen translate into the identical CDR3. The chain is built from TRDV1 and TRDJ1; tentative D call: TRDD3 (5 bases). V was clipped by 4 bases and J by 3 bases, with 18 bases between them. The CDR3 length is 16 residues. The germline V gene has CDR1 TSWWSYY and CDR2 QGS. In nucleotides, the CDR3 is TGTGCTCTTGGGGGCCCACGGGGGCCCTTGTCCGATAAACTCATCTTT. Its protein is CALGGPRGPLSDKLIF.

This clone was seen more than once but under ten times. The rearrangement links TRDV1 to TRDJ1; 12 positions agree with TRDD3. V shed 2 bases, J shed 0 bases, and the junction held 19 bases outside the gene matches. Germline-derived CDR1 and CDR2 are TSWWSYY and QGS. CDR3 size: 22 residues. CDR3 DNA: TGTGCTCTTGGGGAAGGTACTAAAAGTACTGGGGGATACCCATTCTACACCGATAAACTCATCTTT. It is translated as CALGEGTKSTGGYPFYTDKLIF.

This clone was detected only a few times. The rearrangement links TRDV1 to TRDJ1; TRDD3 matches at 7 bases. CDR1 TSWWSYY and CDR2 QGS come from the germline V gene. J was trimmed by 0 bases and V by 0 bases; bases with no gene match: 13. CDR3 length: 19 amino acids. CDR3 region: CALGELGPNWGRYTDKLIF. DNA for the CDR3: TGTGCTCTTGGGGAACTGGGTCCCAACTGGGGACGGTACACCGATAAACTCATCTTT.

This clone has just a few counts. The rearrangement uses TRDV1 and TRDJ1, with 12 positions matching TRDD3. CDR1 and CDR2 (germline): TSWWSYY, QGS. V trimming: 4 bases; J trimming: 1 base; junction bases outside the gene matches: 31. The CDR3 has 25 amino acids. Here the CDR3 DNA reads TGTGCTCTTGGGGTCGAAGGCCTTCCTAAAAAATGGGTACTGGGGGATACCCCTCTCACCGATAAACTCATCTTT. Translation: CALGVEGLPKKWVLGDTPLTDKLIF.

The V gene is TRDV1, the J gene TRDJ1, with a possible D match to TRDD3 (8 bases). V was pared by 7 bases and J by 0 bases, with 30 bases between. CDR1 is TSWWSYY and CDR2 is QGS in the germline V gene. The CDR3 is 20 residues long. This CDR3 is CALVPDFLKVGDVNTDKLIF. CDR3 nucleotides: TGTGCTCTTGTCCCCGACTTCCTAAAGGTGGGGGATGTTAACACCGATAAACTCATCTTT.

The chain couples TRDV3 to TRDJ1; 12 bases align to TRDD3. Germline V gene data show CDR1 as TVYSNPD and CDR2 as GDNSRS (reference sequence). The length of the CDR3 is 19 residues. The V and J ends lost 2 bases and 1 base, in that order; junction bases with no gene match: 17. CDR3 sequence (DNA): TGTGCCTTTGCTTCCTGCCTGTCGGCTGGGGGATACGCCACCGATAAACTCATCTTT. This encodes CAFASCLSAGGYATDKLIF.

The chain couples TRDV1 to TRDJ1; 11 bases map to TRDD3. The CDR3 has 23 amino acids. From germline, CDR1 is TSWWSYY and CDR2 QGS. V was pared by 2 bases and J by 5 bases, with 28 bases of the junction left unmatched. The DNA of the CDR3 is TGTGCTCTTGGGGAAGCCTCCCCGATTTTTCCCTCCGTAACTGGGGGATATAGGGATAAACTCATCTTT. It encodes CALGEASPIFPSVTGGYRDKLIF.

The chain links TRDV1 to TRDJ1, with TRDD3 matching over 8 bases. The CDR3 runs 19 residues. Looked up from germline, CDR1 is TSWWSYY and CDR2 is QGS. With 5 bases clipped from V and 3 bases from J, the junction kept 20 bases outside the gene matches. CDR3 nucleotide sequence: TGTGCTCTTGGGTGCCTCTCCGTACTGGGGATACTAGGAGCCGATAAACTCATCTTT. It is translated as CALGCLSVLGILGADKLIF.

V and J are TRDV2 and TRDJ1, with 13 bases matching TRDD3. The V gene end was trimmed by 3 bases and the J gene end by 0 bases; junction bases not matched to a gene: 15. The CDR3 extends over 20 amino acids. Germline loops: CDR1 GEAIGNYY, CDR2 EKD. This CDR3 is CACDSRYWGIRGTYTDKLIF. Written as DNA, the CDR3 is TGTGCCTGTGACTCCCGCTACTGGGGGATACGTGGGACCTACACCGATAAACTCATCTTT.

This clone was seen only a few times. The V call is TRDV1, the J call TRDJ1; D might be TRDD3 (5 bases). The length of the CDR3 is 19 residues. Germline loops: CDR1 TSWWSYY, CDR2 QGS. V was clipped by 4 bases and J by 2 bases, with 26 bases between them. The CDR3 DNA is TGTGCTCTTGGGGCCGTCCCTCAGGCCTCGGTACTGGCTACCGATAAACTCATCTTT. Translating it yields CALGAVPQASVLATDKLIF.

In the case of this clone: One end of the junction is discordant with germline, which a read error may explain. The V and J genes are TRDV1 and TRDJ1; 7 nucleotides line up with TRDD3. Germline lookup yields CDR1 TSWWSYY and CDR2 QGS. CDR3 length: 20 amino acids. The CDR3 protein is CALGERCLSSKMGEVDKLIF. As DNA, the CDR3 is TGTGCCCTTGGGGAACGCTGCCTAAGTAGTAAGATGGGGGAAGTCGATAAACTCATCTTT.

This clone came up a few times. This chain joins TRDV1 and TRDJ1; 9 nucleotides match TRDD2. CDR3 size: 18 residues. J lost 3 bases, V lost 2 bases, and 13 bases had no gene match. Germline loops: CDR1 TSWWSYY, CDR2 QGS. The CDR3 DNA sequence: TGTGCTCTTGGGGAAGGGAAGGCCTTCCTACCAAAATCCGATAAACTCATCTTT. Residues: CALGEGKAFLPKSDKLIF.

This sequence joins TRDV1 and TRDJ1, with D hard to call. V gave up 6 bases and J gave up 4 bases, with 15 bases separating them. This CDR3 is built from 14 residues. Germline V gene sequence: CDR1 TSWWSYY, CDR2 QGS. The CDR3 nucleotides are TGTGCTCTTGGTGACCGTAGTGGAGGCGATAAACTCATCTTT. Translating gives CALGDRSGGDKLIF.

V usage is TRDV1 and J usage is TRDJ1; D gene uncertain. CDR1 is TSWWSYY and CDR2 is QGS in the germline V gene. The V end was cut by 0 bases, the J end by 0 bases, with 26 bases between. CDR3 length: 21 residues. CDR3 in DNA: TGTGCTCTTGGGGAACTACGATCAAGCGGCCATCCTCCATCGTACACCGATAAACTCATCTTT. Its translation is CALGELRSSGHPPSYTDKLIF.

There are a few counts of this clone. V usage is TRDV1 and J usage is TRDJ1; D gene unclear. Germline V gives CDR1 TSWWSYY, CDR2 QGS. V dropped 7 bases and J dropped 1 base, with 10 bases sitting between them. The CDR3 covers 13 residues. CDR3 coding DNA: TGTGCTCTTGCCGACGGGCCCACCGATAAACTCATCTTT. It yields the protein CALADGPTDKLIF.

The J gene is TRDJ1, the V gene TRDV1, with a tentative D call TRDD2 (6 bases). V lost 3 bases and J lost 0, with 32 bases in between. There are 22 residues in the CDR3. The germline V gene has CDR1 TSWWSYY and CDR2 QGS. The CDR3 protein is CALGDLLPVRYPRTGYTDKLIF. The CDR3, as DNA: TGTGCTCTTGGGGACCTCCTTCCCGTACGTTATCCTCGTACTGGCTACACCGATAAACTCATCTTT.

The chain joins TRDV1 to TRDJ1; D not certain. Germline CDR1 is TSWWSYY and CDR2 is QGS. The CDR3 is 16 amino acids. The V end lost 0 bases, the J end lost 2 bases, and 13 bases lay between the germline ends. CDR3 residues: CALGELLCYPTDKLIF. The CDR3 bases are TGTGCTCTTGGGGAACTATTATGCTATCCAACCGATAAACTCATCTTT.

The rearrangement uses TRDV1 and TRDJ1; D unresolved. CDR1 TSWWSYY and CDR2 QGS come from the germline V gene. This CDR3 spans 14 amino acids. Trimming shortened V by 5 bases and J by 1 base, and 11 bases separated the two germline ends. The CDR3 is CALGSRVITDKLIF. As DNA, the CDR3 is TGTGCTCTTGGGTCCCGGGTTATCACCGATAAACTCATCTTT.